This T cell receptor (beta chain) was captured by sequencing in a study of vaccination effects on CD4 cells after COVID-19. The wider study: Sequencing in the ViraFEST assay came after antigen-specific CD4+ T cells had been expanded with viral peptide pools, which were used to stimulate PBMC.

Investigators separated out CD4+ T cells once around 10 days of culture had passed. Both day 3 and day 7 saw half the medium replaced with IL-2 medium. Generated by immunoSEQ multiplex PCR, the TCRdb table keeps only in-frame clones and is missing some. In the table there are some 50,000 clones, around 74% of which are singletons. Comments on this clone: Its specificity is not known.

CDR3 length equals 13 residues. V shed 3 bases and J shed 5 bases, with 10 bases lying between them. This chain uses TRBV12-3 or TRBV12-4 with TRBJ1-2, with D possibly being TRBD1 (5 bases). This sequence originates from a human donor who had a prior SARS-CoV-2 infection. The specimen comprised CD4+ T cells from PBMCs cultured without peptide, sampled before COVID-19 vaccination. The CDR3 DNA follows: TGTGCCAGCAGTTTGGGAAGGGGTTATGGCTACACCTTC. Protein: CASSLGRGYGYTF.